What follows are 21 T cell receptor beta chains derived from one specimen sequenced in a study of CD8+ T cells in alopecia areata. Treatment given: oral pan-JAK inhibitor, 5-10 mg twice daily. In each case, RNA was isolated and then reverse transcribed into cDNA as the sequencing template. Data came from immunoSEQ multiplex PCR; TCRdb stores just in-frame clones and leaves some out. The sample records more than 200,000 clones, more than 60% being singletons. The material sequenced was CD4+ T cells sorted from blood, taken between weeks 44 and 45, from a patient treated with tofacitinib. The source of these receptors is a human donor with alopecia areata.

Comment on this clone: The junction shows a germline mismatch at one end, possibly a read error. The gene calls are TRBV29-1 and TRBJ1-2; 7 bases map to TRBD1. Looked up from germline, CDR1 is SQVTM and CDR2 is ANQGSEA. This CDR3 is built from 13 residues. CDR3 sequence: CSVEPPGQPKPIF. CDR3 sequence (DNA): TGCAGCGTCGAACCGCCGGGACAGCCAAAACCTATCTTC.

This clone was observed a handful of times. The chain links TRBV4-3 to TRBJ1-6; D not resolved. CDR3 length equals 18 residues. Germline V lookup: CDR1 LGHNA, CDR2 YSLEER. Trimming stripped 1 base from V and 6 bases from J, with 19 bases between. CDR3 bases: TGCGCCAGCAGCCAAGCGGCTGGGGTCGCCCTATCTAATTCACCCCTCCACTTT. Protein sequence: CASSQAAGVALSNSPLHF.

The chain couples TRBV11-3 to TRBJ1-2; D perhaps matches TRBD1 (5 bases). The CDR3 is made up of 15 amino acids. Per the germline V gene, CDR1 is SGHNT and CDR2 is YENEEA. V gave up 5 bases and J gave up 1 base, with 14 bases separating them. DNA for the CDR3: TGTGCCAGCAGCCCCCGGACATCCGTTAACTATGGCTACACCTTC. Translating gives CASSPRTSVNYGYTF.

The V and J genes are TRBV21-1 and TRBJ1-5; the table calls TRBD1, which could not be checked here. TRBV21-1 is flagged as a pseudogene. The CDR3 runs to 17 residues. CDR3 sequence: CASSIPDRPHSNQPQHF. The DNA for the CDR3 is TGTGCCAGCAGCATCCCTGACAGGCCCCATAGCAATCAGCCCCAGCATTTT.

In nucleotides, the CDR3 is TGCGCCAGCAGCTGGGGGACGCCAGGAGCCTACGAGCAGTACTTC. Protein: CASSWGTPGAYEQYF. The chain uses TRBV5-1 and TRBJ2-7; D is tentatively TRBD1 or TRBD2 (5 bases each). The CDR3 totals 15 residues. The ends were cut back, 3 bases at V and 2 bases at J, with 15 bases in the middle. Germline lookup yields CDR1 SGHRS and CDR2 YFSETQ. Based on the CDR3 plus reference TRBV5-1 and TRBJ2-7, the full variable domain is KAGVTQTPRYLIKTRGQQVTLSCSPISGHRSVSWYQQTPGQGLQFLFEYFSETQRNKGNFPGRFSGRQFSNSRSEMNVSTLELGDSALYLCASSWGTPGAYEQYFGPGTRLTVT.

The V and J genes are TRBV5-6 and TRBJ2-5; TRBD1 matches 7 bases. CDR3 size: 15 residues. Per the germline V gene, CDR1 is SGHDT and CDR2 is YYEEEE. Trimming took 0 bases from V and 1 from J; bases not matched to a gene: 3. The CDR3 DNA sequence: TGTGCCAGCAGCTTGGGACAGGGAGTCCAAGAGACCCAGTACTTC. Amino acid sequence: CASSLGQGVQETQYF.

The gene calls are TRBV10-3 and TRBJ1-2; TRBD1 matches at 8 bases. Trimming at V came to 6 bases and at J to 4 bases, leaving 7 bases not matched to a gene. Germline CDR1 ENHRY, CDR2 SYGVKD. The CDR3 runs 14 residues. CDR3 sequence (DNA): TGTGCCATCAGGGGGACAGGAGACGCCTATGGCTACACCTTC. It codes for CAIRGTGDAYGYTF.

This sequence joins TRBV25-1 and TRBJ1-6, with 8 bases aligning to TRBD1. The V gene end was trimmed by 7 bases and the J gene end by 7 bases; junction bases not matched to a gene: 6. Germline-derived CDR1 and CDR2 are MGHDK and SYGVNS. The CDR3 loop spans 14 amino acids. Here the CDR3 DNA reads TGTGCCAGCATCGGACAGGGATCAAATTCACCCCTCCACTTT. Protein: CASIGQGSNSPLHF.

The CDR3 coding sequence is TGTGCCAGCAGCTTGGGCGACAGGGGAATTTCACCCCTCCACTTT. Translating it yields CASSLGDRGISPLHF. This chain uses TRBV5-4 with TRBJ1-6; 8 bases map to TRBD1. This CDR3 comprises 15 residues. The J segment lost 9 bases and the V segment lost 0 bases, leaving 5 bases of the junction unmatched. The germline CDR1 and CDR2 sequences are SGHNT and YYREEE (reference sequence).

This clone was counted a single time. Other nucleotide sequences in the sample specify the same CDR3. V usage is TRBV29-1 and J usage is TRBJ1-2; a possible D gene is TRBD1 (5 bases). The length of the CDR3 is 10 residues. V was pared by 3 bases and J by 8 bases, with 7 bases between. The germline gives CDR1 SQVTM, CDR2 ANQGSEA. Here the CDR3 DNA reads TGCAGCGTTGATGGGGACGGCTACACCTTC. Protein product: CSVDGDGYTF.

The CDR3 DNA is TGCAGCGTTCCGGACACCTCGAACACTGAAGCTTTCTTT. As protein: CSVPDTSNTEAFF. V usage is TRBV29-1 and J usage is TRBJ1-1, with a possible D match to TRBD1 (5 bases). Looked up from germline, CDR1 is SQVTM and CDR2 is ANQGSEA. Between the trimmed V and J ends, which lost 5 bases and 1 base, there was a span of 11 bases. The CDR3 extends over 13 amino acids.

The J gene is TRBJ2-7, the V gene TRBV5-1; 8 bases fit TRBD1. Per germline, CDR1 SGHRS and CDR2 YFSETQ. This CDR3 region has 13 residues. With 3 bases clipped from V and 5 bases from J, the junction kept 4 bases outside the gene matches. As DNA, the CDR3 is TGCGCCAGCAGCTCACCGGGACAGGACGAGCAGTACTTC. It encodes CASSSPGQDEQYF.

The chain employs TRBV29-1 and TRBJ2-3; D gene ambiguous. Germline V gene lookup returns CDR1 SQVTM and CDR2 ANQGSEA. The CDR3 runs 13 residues. V lost 4 bases and J lost 1, with 9 bases in between. The CDR3 region is CSVGARGTDTQYF. The CDR3 nucleotides read TGCAGCGTTGGGGCCCGCGGCACAGATACGCAGTATTTT.

This clone was detected only once. V gene TRBV4-3 combines with J gene TRBJ1-2; D uncertain. CDR3 length: 16 residues. The ends were cut back, 0 bases at V and 6 bases at J, with 17 bases in the middle. Looked up from germline, CDR1 is LGHNA and CDR2 is YSLEER. The CDR3 here is CASSQDGTASGDGYTF. In DNA, the CDR3 is TGCGCCAGCAGCCAAGATGGAACGGCCAGCGGAGATGGCTACACCTTC.

This clone was seen more than once but under ten times. The V gene is TRBV29-1, the J gene TRBJ2-2; TRBD2 matches at 8 bases. Germline trimming cut 3 bases from V and 5 bases from J; bases unmatched to any gene: 5. CDR1 and CDR2 from the germline V gene are SQVTM and ANQGSEA. CDR3 length equals 14 residues. This CDR3 is CSVEGGLVTGELFF. In DNA form, the CDR3 reads TGCAGCGTTGAGGGGGGACTAGTAACCGGGGAGCTGTTTTTT.

The rearrangement uses TRBV4-1 and TRBJ2-3; no clear D. V was pared by 4 bases and J by 3 bases, with 11 bases between. This CDR3 is 14 amino acids long. Germline CDR1 is MGHRA and CDR2 is YSYEKL. This CDR3 reads CASSPPLQTDTQYF. CDR3 DNA: TGCGCCAGCAGCCCCCCCCTCCAGACAGATACGCAGTATTTT.

This chain connects TRBV7-2 to TRBJ1-2; a weak D match, TRBD1 (6 bases). CDR3 length: 15 amino acids. V was pared by 5 bases and J by 8 bases, with 21 bases between. The germline gives CDR1 SGHTA, CDR2 FQGNSA. In nucleotides, the CDR3 is TGTGCCAGCAGCCTCAGCCCGCCGGGACAAGGGGGCTACACCTTC. It codes for CASSLSPPGQGGYTF.

This clone has only a few counts. J is TRBJ2-1 and V is TRBV10-2; TRBD2 is a possible D gene (6 bases). CDR1 and CDR2 (germline): WSHSY, SAAADI. V was shortened by 8 bases and J by 4 bases, with 15 bases between the two germline ends. The CDR3 sequence is 14 residues long. The CDR3 bases are TGCGCCAGCCACGGGGGTCTACATTACAATGAGCAGTTCTTC. Protein product: CASHGGLHYNEQFF.

The chain employs TRBV11-3 and TRBJ2-2; D is perhaps TRBD1 (5 bases). The V gene's germline CDR1 is SGHNT and CDR2 YENEEA. V was pared by 0 bases and J by 6 bases, with 14 bases between. The CDR3 is 16 residues long. The CDR3 loop is CASSLEPTIRAGELFF. CDR3 DNA sequence: TGTGCCAGCAGCTTAGAGCCGACCATCAGGGCCGGGGAGCTGTTTTTT.

This sequence joins TRBV7-6 and TRBJ2-1; 10 bases line up with TRBD2. This CDR3 has 15 amino acids. Germline CDR1 reads SGHVS; CDR2 reads FNYEAQ. The V segment lost 7 bases and the J segment 8 bases; nucleotides outside the gene matches: 11. In nucleotides, the CDR3 is TGTGCCAGCAACAAAGCGGGGGGGCTTTACGATGAGCAGTTCTTC. Protein sequence: CASNKAGGLYDEQFF. Looking up the rest from reference TRBV7-6 and TRBJ2-1 gives the full variable domain: GAGVSQSPRYKVTKRGQDVALRCDPISGHVSLYWYRQALGQGPEFLTYFNYEAQQDKSGLPNDRFSAERPEGSISTLTIQRTEQRDSAMYRCASNKAGGLYDEQFFGPGTRLTVL.

CDR3 in DNA: TGCGCCAGCAGTCACTTAATCGACAGCTACGAGCAGTACTTC. Residues: CASSHLIDSYEQYF. The gene calls are TRBV23-1 and TRBJ2-7; D is possibly TRBD1 (5 bases). TRBV23-1 is sorted into the ORF group, with uncertain function. There are 14 residues in the CDR3. Trimming removed 3 bases from V and 3 bases from J, with 12 bases in between.